This entry features one TCR beta chain sequence. What antigen it recognizes has not been identified. Base qualities are not recorded, but no much larger clone differs from it by a single base. The immunoSEQ Assay, a bias-controlled multiplex PCR, was used to amplify TCRbeta CDR3 regions from genomic DNA. The study's own analysis went as follows. Nucleated cell counts per sample were estimated from amplification of reference gene primers within the assay. To quantify the absolute abundance of each unique TCRbeta CDR3 rearrangement, sequence reads were collapsed and filtered. For each sample, productive Simpson clonality was calculated as the square root of Simpson's diversity index over productive rearrangements. This is the immuneACCESS table as TCRdb keeps it, with only in-frame sequences that have V and J called. A part of the clones is gone; compared with another copy, unresolved V genes explain less than half, and the rest is unexplained. V, J and clone size are those of that table, while D and trimming were read from the DNA. This sample is represented by over 120,000 clones; around 80% of them were singletons. Over 5% of the sample lies in the top ten.

These data belong to a study of blood T cell repertoires in COVID-19 (dated by TCRdb to about 2020). The study in broad terms: Collaborator samples came from the United States, Italy and Spain and covered acute and convalescent phases of COVID-19. The samples were drawn from the first 160 participants of the ongoing ImmuneRACE study and from 950 to 1,500 subjects provided by 6 global collaborators. The material from the prospective study consisted of cDNA or gDNA derived from T cells, B-cell-depleted T cells, or PBMCs. Subjects who had been exposed to COVID-19, were actively infected with it, or had recovered from it provided the deeply sampled blood TCRbeta repertoires that made up the dataset. Where available, HLA class I and class II types were obtained from metadata supplied by the sample provider rather than from assay-based typing. Nearly every sample came with metadata listing a de-identified subject ID, COVID-19 status, age in years and sex. A freely available public database, intended as a resource for researchers studying the immune response to SARS-CoV-2, is where the repertoires were released.

Points the paper makes about the study in general: The quantity of clinical and demographic metadata differed by source and by participant and was supplied without curation.

Participants in the prospective study were aged roughly 18 to 100 years, lived in 24 United States geographic areas, and enrolled through a virtual design. To assign participants to cohorts, the prospective study relied on clinical history that participants themselves reported in a screening survey and a study questionnaire. Recovered participants in ImmuneRACE Cohort 3 were defined as having two consecutive negative NP/OP PCR tests, clearance from a healthcare professional, or resolution of symptoms. Mobile phlebotomists in the prospective study collected whole blood, serum and a nasopharyngeal or oropharyngeal swab from every participant. Participants in the prospective study had the option to provide additional blood draws and questionnaires over a roughly 2-month period. Before DNA extraction, blood samples from the prospective study were shipped at room temperature or frozen. This sequence originates from a woman aged 45-65 years who had recovered from COVID-19. The sample taken for sequencing was PBMCs or T cells enriched from blood (not recorded which).

The DNA is as follows: TGTGCCAGCAGCCAAGCCGGCAGGGGCCCTGAAGCTTTCTTT. The resulting protein is CASSQAGRGPEAFF. Recombination linked TRBV3-1 (or the pseudogene TRBV3-2) to TRBJ1-1; matching of 6 bases hints at TRBD1 as the D gene. The CDR3 covers 14 residues, taking in both the cysteine and the phenylalanine. Kept here is only the CDR3 DNA, which spans 42 bases and is read in frame from base 1. Trimming costs V 1 base and J 6 bases, and their ends lie 12 bases apart. The germline V gene (reference sequence) gives CDR1 as LGHDT and CDR2 as YNNKEL.